This T cell receptor beta chain was identified in a study of blood T cell repertoires in COVID-19. Study context: Sites in the United States, Italy and Spain provided acute and convalescent COVID-19 samples. From T cells, B-cell-depleted T cells, or PBMCs came the material, which was cDNA or gDNA.

In the original processing: Nucleated cell number was recorded as an estimate derived from reference gene primer amplification. This table comes from immunoSEQ multiplex PCR, and its TCRdb copy is limited to in-frame clones, with some not included. The DNA was the basis for D and trimming; V, J and clone size are from that table. The data show 100,000 or so clones, with 72% seen just once and approximately 15% held by the top ten. The sequence was collected from a woman older than 75 with acute or convalescent COVID-19. Sequencing was performed on peripheral blood.

The CDR3 DNA is TGTGCCAGCAGCTTAGCCGGACTAGCGGGGCCTCTTTCCTACAATGAGCAGTTCTTC. Amino acid sequence: CASSLAGLAGPLSYNEQFF. The V and J genes are TRBV7-9 and TRBJ2-1, with 12 bases fitting TRBD2. Trimming at V came to 0 bases and at J to 1 base, leaving 7 bases not matched to a gene. This CDR3 has 19 amino acids. The V gene's germline CDR1 is SEHNR and CDR2 FQNEAQ (reference sequence). The whole variable domain, filled in from reference TRBV7-9 and TRBJ2-1, reads DTGVSQNPRHKITKRGQNVTFRCDPISEHNRLYWYRQTLGQGPEFLTYFQNEAQLEKSRLLSDRFSAERPKGSFSTLEIQRTEQGDSAMYLCASSLAGLAGPLSYNEQFFGPGTRLTVL.